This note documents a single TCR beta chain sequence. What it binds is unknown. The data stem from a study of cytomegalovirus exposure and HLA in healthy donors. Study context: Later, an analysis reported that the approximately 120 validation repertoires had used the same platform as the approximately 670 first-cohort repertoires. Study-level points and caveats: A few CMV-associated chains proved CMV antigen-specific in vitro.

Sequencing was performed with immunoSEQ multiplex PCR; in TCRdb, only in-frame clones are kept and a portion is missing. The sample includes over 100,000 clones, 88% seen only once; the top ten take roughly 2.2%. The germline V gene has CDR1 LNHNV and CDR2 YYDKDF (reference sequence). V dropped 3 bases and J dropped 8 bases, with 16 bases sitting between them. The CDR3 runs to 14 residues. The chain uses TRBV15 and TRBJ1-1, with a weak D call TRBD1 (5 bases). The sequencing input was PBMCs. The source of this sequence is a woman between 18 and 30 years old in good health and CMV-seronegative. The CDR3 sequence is CATSSQGRGREAFF. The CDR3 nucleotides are TGTGCCACCAGCAGTCAGGGACGAGGGAGGGAAGCTTTCTTT.